These T cell receptor beta chains were read from a single sample in a study of blood T cells in healthy people across ages. TCRdb re-analysed the 5' RACE reads in MiXCR, keeping a single row per CDR3 protein. Of under 2,000,000 distinct CDR3 sequences in the sample, roughly 49% are singletons; the top ten hold approximately 2.1%. Sequencing was performed on blood. These receptors were obtained from a woman aged 40-49 years in good health. The CDR3 runs from the conserved cysteine through the conserved F or W. The D gene is left open where the match is weak. Clone size is not always given. Where it is, it says once, few, many or a class for expanded clones.

TRBV9,-,TRBJ2-1,-,12,TGTGCCAGCAGCGTAGGCATGGGCGAGCAGTTCTTC,CASSVGMGEQFF
TRBV6-5,-,TRBJ1-5,TRBD1,13,TGTGCCAGCAGTGCAAACAGGGGTGAGCCCCAGCATTTT,CASSANRGEPQHF
TRBV7-7,-,TRBJ2-7,-,13,TGTGCTAGCAGCTTAATTAAGGGAGACGAGCAGTACTTC,CASSLIKGDEQYF
TRBV27,few,TRBJ1-2,-,15,TGTGCCAGCAGTTTGTCCCCAGGGACGGCGGATGACTACACCTTC,CASSLSPGTADDYTF
TRBV7-3,-,TRBJ2-6,-,17,TGTGCCAGCAGCTTAAGGGGCTTTGACCCTGGGGCCAACGTCCTGACTTTC,CASSLRGFDPGANVLTF
TRBV4-2,few,TRBJ2-7,TRBD1,15,TGTGCCAGCAGCCAAGAGGGGACAGCCGCCTACGAGCAGTACTTC,CASSQEGTAAYEQYF
TRBV6-2/TRBV6-3,-,TRBJ1-1,-,13,TGTGCCAGTTTAATCGCAGGGCGAACTGAAGCTTTCTTT,CASLIAGRTEAFF
TRBV2,-,TRBJ1-4,-,14,TGTGCCAGCAGGGGATATACAACTAATGAAAAACTGTTTTTT,CASRGYTTNEKLFF
TRBV2,-,TRBJ2-1,-,14,TGTGCCAGCACGGAGGCGGGGGCACGCAATGAGCAGTTCTTC,CASTEAGARNEQFF
TRBV10-1,-,TRBJ2-5,-,15,TGCGCCAGCAGGGCTAAGATCCGGGCCCCAGAGACCCAGTACTTC,CASRAKIRAPETQYF
TRBV13,-,TRBJ1-2,-,15,TGTGCCAGCAGCTTACACCCCGGGCCCATGCGGGGCTACACCTTC,CASSLHPGPMRGYTF
TRBV7-8,-,TRBJ2-5,TRBD2,16,TGTGCCAGCAGCATCCGCGGGGGAGCCCTTCGGGAGACCCTGTACTTC,CASSIRGGALRETLYF
TRBV4-3,few,TRBJ2-7,-,17,TGCGCCAGCAGCCAAGATCTGTTAGGGGCGAGCTCCTACGAGCAGTACTTC,CASSQDLLGASSYEQYF
TRBV27,-,TRBJ2-7,-,15,TGTGCCAGCAGCAGTACTAGCATATTATACAATGAGCAGTACTTC,CASSSTSILYNEQYF
TRBV11-2,-,TRBJ2-1,TRBD2,16,TGTGCCAGCAGCATTAGCGGGGGGGCTCCCTACAATGAGCAGTTCTTC,CASSISGGAPYNEQFF
TRBV28,-,TRBJ1-2,-,17,TGTGCCAGCAGCCGCCCTCAGACTACCCTTAAAAACTATGGCTACACCTTC,CASSRPQTTLKNYGYTF
TRBV10-3,-,TRBJ2-7,TRBD1,13,TGTGCCACCGCTAGGGGGCAGCCCTACGAGCAGTACTTC,CATARGQPYEQYF
TRBV7-2,-,TRBJ1-5,-,15,TGTGCCAGCAGCTCGGACTCCCTAAGCAATCAGCCCCAGCATTTT,CASSSDSLSNQPQHF
TRBV7-2,-,TRBJ2-5,TRBD2,16,TGTGCCAGCAGCCATGGACTAGCGGGGCCCCAAGAGACCCAGTACTTC,CASSHGLAGPQETQYF
TRBV5-1,-,TRBJ2-3,TRBD1,14,TGCGCCAGCGGACAGGGCGGTTTTACAGATACGCAGTATTTT,CASGQGGFTDTQYF
TRBV4-3,-,TRBJ1-4,TRBD1,15,TGCGCCAGCAGTCACAGGGGGCGCGATGATGAAAAACTGTTTTTT,CASSHRGRDDEKLFF
TRBV27,-,TRBJ2-3,-,15,TGTGCCAGCAGTTTGGGGGAATCTAGCACAGATACGCAGTATTTT,CASSLGESSTDTQYF
TRBV20-1,-,TRBJ2-5,-,13,TGCAGTGCTAGAGACCGGGGTGAGGGGGAGCAGTACTTC,CSARDRGEGEQYF
TRBV4-1,few,TRBJ2-5,TRBD2,16,TGCGCCAGCAGCCAAGATAAGCTAGCGGGGCTTGAGACCCAGTACTTC,CASSQDKLAGLETQYF
TRBV14,-,TRBJ1-4,TRBD1,20,TGTGCCAGCAGCCAAGAAGGCCACAGGGGCCACTTTGCAACTAATGAAAAACTGTTTTTT,CASSQEGHRGHFATNEKLFF
TRBV6-1,-,TRBJ2-1,-,14,TGTGCCAGCAGTGGGGTCTTACTGGGCAATGAGCAGTTCTTC,CASSGVLLGNEQFF
TRBV18,-,TRBJ1-2,-,14,TGTGCCAGCTCACCAAAACAGGGTTTTTATGGCTACACCTTC,CASSPKQGFYGYTF
TRBV12-3/TRBV12-4,-,TRBJ2-3,-,13,TGTGCCAGCAGTCCCCCTATGGGGGATACGCAGTATTTT,CASSPPMGDTQYF
TRBV20-1,few,TRBJ2-1,-,11,TGCAGTTGGGACCGCAACAATGAGCAGTTCTTC,CSWDRNNEQFF
TRBV9,few,TRBJ2-7,-,13,TGTGCCAGCAGCGTAGCTTCCACCTACGAGCAGTACTTC,CASSVASTYEQYF
TRBV12-3/TRBV12-4,few,TRBJ2-3,TRBD2,16,TGTGCCAGCAATATACTAGCGGGCAGGACGACAGATACGCAGTATTTT,CASNILAGRTTDTQYF
TRBV7-6,once,TRBJ2-1,TRBD2,16,TGTGCCAGCAGCCCAATCGGGGGGGCAGGAGAGAATGAGCAGTTCTTC,CASSPIGGAGENEQFF
TRBV12-3/TRBV12-4,-,TRBJ2-1,TRBD2,15,TGTGCCAGCAGTTTAGCGGGCGGGGGGGCGAATGAGCAGTTCTTC,CASSLAGGGANEQFF
TRBV5-6,-,TRBJ2-1,TRBD2,15,TGTGCCAGCAGCTGGCCGGGACTAGCGGGCTTTGAGCAGTTCTTC,CASSWPGLAGFEQFF
TRBV20-1,few,TRBJ2-1,-,14,TGCAGTGCTAGAGCCCCGGGGGCCCCCAATGAGCAGTTCTTC,CSARAPGAPNEQFF
TRBV7-2,-,TRBJ1-2,TRBD1,17,TGTGCCAGCAGCTTTGCAGGGGGCCTCGGACTTAACTATGGCTACACCTTC,CASSFAGGLGLNYGYTF
TRBV6-5,-,TRBJ2-7,TRBD2,16,TGTGCCAGCAGTTACCAAACTAGCGGGGGGGCCAATGAGCAGTACTTC,CASSYQTSGGANEQYF
TRBV19,few,TRBJ2-7,TRBD2,15,TGTGCCAGTAGTACCTCTAGCGGGGGGGCCTACGAGCAGTACTTC,CASSTSSGGAYEQYF
TRBV18,-,TRBJ2-5,-,12,TGTGCCAGCTCAACCCGTCCAGCAGAGCAGTACTTC,CASSTRPAEQYF
TRBV7-6,-,TRBJ2-5,-,16,TGTGCCAGCAGCCCGAACCCCTCAGGGGACACGGAGACCCAGTACTTC,CASSPNPSGDTETQYF
TRBV18,-,TRBJ2-5,-,15,TGTGCCAGCTCACCGCTCGGGACTCTAAAAGAGACCCAGTACTTC,CASSPLGTLKETQYF
TRBV20-1,-,TRBJ2-1,TRBD2,18,TGCAGTGCTAGAGATCCTGGAGGGCGGGGGGGCTTTGACAATGAGCAGTTCTTC,CSARDPGGRGGFDNEQFF
TRBV9,few,TRBJ2-1,TRBD1,17,TGTGCCAGCAGCGCGAACTCCGGGACAGAGGCCTACAATGAGCAGTTCTTC,CASSANSGTEAYNEQFF